Below, 13 T cell receptor beta chains from the same sample are listed, as sequenced in a study of control samples from healthy donors and cancer patients (dated by TCRdb to the early 2020s). The library was produced with the immunoSEQ multiplex PCR assay. Imported from immuneACCESS, the table was reduced by TCRdb to in-frame sequences with V and J called. These copies leave out some clones; in studies compared against another copy, an unresolved V gene accounts for under half, and the cause of the remainder is not known. In all, the sample holds about 140,000 clones, and 85% to 95% of those were seen once. Around 13% of the sample goes to the ten largest clones. Sequencing input: blood. The receptor set was obtained from a man aged 40-49 years in good health.

The chain carries TRBV12-3 or TRBV12-4 and TRBJ1-6; D remains ambiguous. CDR3 size: 11 residues. V lost 8 bases and J lost 8, with 7 bases in between. The CDR3 loop is CASRKDSPLHF. DNA of the CDR3: TGTGCCAGCCGGAAGGATTCACCCCTCCACTTT.

V and J are TRBV11-2 and TRBJ2-7; tentatively, D is TRBD1 (6 bases). The germline V and J ends were trimmed by 1 base and 3 bases, with 13 bases remaining between them. CDR3 length equals 15 residues. Germline CDR1 reads SGHAT; CDR2 reads FQNNGV. The CDR3 is CASSLVQGSFYEQYF. CDR3 bases: TGTGCCAGCAGCTTAGTGCAGGGGTCCTTCTACGAGCAGTACTTC.

This chain joins TRBV5-1 and TRBJ2-5, with 7 bases lining up with TRBD1. V shed 0 bases, J shed 5 bases, and the junction held 7 bases outside the gene matches. The CDR3 is made up of 15 amino acids. Germline CDR1 reads SGHRS; CDR2 reads YFSETQ. The CDR3 bases are TGCGCCAGCAGCTTGGTGGCAGGGGGTTTGGAGACCCAGTACTTC. Translated: CASSLVAGGLETQYF.

The J gene is TRBJ1-3, the V gene TRBV27; possibly TRBD1 for D (6 bases). The V gene's germline CDR1 is MNHEY and CDR2 SMNVEV (reference sequence). The V and J ends lost 6 bases and 4 bases respectively, with 16 bases between them. CDR3 length: 15 residues. CDR3 DNA sequence: TGTGCCAGCAGCCTAACAGGGTTGGGAGGAAACACCATATATTTT. Protein product: CASSLTGLGGNTIYF.

The chain recombines TRBV11-2 with TRBJ2-5, with 7 bases aligning to TRBD2. There are 14 residues in the CDR3. Germline CDR1 and CDR2: SGHAT and FQNNGV. J gave up 5 bases and V 5 bases, and 8 bases lay outside the gene matches. In DNA form, the CDR3 reads TGTGCCAGCAGCACCGTCTGGCGGGGGGAGACCCAGTACTTC. Protein: CASSTVWRGETQYF.

The rearrangement links TRBV7-3 to TRBJ2-3; 8 bases map to TRBD2. The CDR3 runs 16 residues. The J segment lost 6 bases and the V segment lost 5 bases, leaving 13 bases of the junction unmatched. Germline V CDR1 and CDR2: SGHTA, FQGTGA. The chain's CDR3 is CASSPGLATSRDTQYF. The DNA for the CDR3 is TGTGCCAGCAGCCCCGGACTAGCTACTAGTCGGGATACGCAGTATTTT.

The rearrangement links TRBV2 to TRBJ2-3; D is unresolved. This CDR3 spans 16 amino acids. CDR1 is SNHLY and CDR2 is FYNNEI in the germline V gene. V was cut by 3 bases and J by 6 bases, with 19 bases left in between. The CDR3: CASSDQSTTIFDTQYF. CDR3 DNA sequence: TGTGCCAGCAGTGACCAGAGTACCACCATATTCGATACGCAGTATTTT.

The chain is built from TRBV6-2 or TRBV6-3 and TRBJ1-1; D gene unclear. The germline V and J ends were trimmed by 2 bases and 6 bases, with 16 bases remaining between them. Germline CDR1 reads MNHEY; CDR2 reads SVGEGT. The CDR3 is 15 residues long. CDR3 protein: CASSYRVPSESEAFF. For the CDR3, the DNA is TGTGCCAGCAGTTACAGGGTTCCTTCGGAATCTGAAGCTTTCTTT.

The chain has TRBV2 and TRBJ1-4; D perhaps matches TRBD1 (6 bases). This CDR3 is 12 amino acids long. Per the germline V gene, CDR1 is SNHLY and CDR2 is FYNNEI. V was cut by 3 bases and J by 13 bases, with 12 bases left in between. CDR3 protein: CASSEGAGILFF. The DNA for the CDR3 is TGTGCCAGCAGTGAGGGGGCAGGGATACTGTTTTTT.

The chain combines TRBV7-9 with TRBJ1-5; tentative D call: TRBD1 (6 bases). There are 13 residues in the CDR3. CDR1 and CDR2 from the germline V gene are SEHNR and FQNEAQ (reference sequence). V was trimmed by 6 bases and J by 3 bases, leaving 9 bases between them. DNA of the CDR3: TGTGCCAGCAGTTGGACAGACAATCAGCCCCAGCATTTT. It encodes CASSWTDNQPQHF.

The V and J genes are TRBV27 and TRBJ2-3; maybe TRBD2 (6 bases). V was shortened by 4 bases and J by 1 base, with 12 bases between the two germline ends. Germline-derived CDR1 and CDR2 are MNHEY and SMNVEV (reference sequence). The CDR3 is 15 residues long. CDR3 amino acids: CASSSKPGGTDTQYF. DNA for the CDR3: TGTGCCAGCAGTTCAAAACCGGGGGGCACAGATACGCAGTATTTT.

This rearrangement joins TRBV7-3 to TRBJ2-1; 7 bases map to TRBD2. The junction had 4 bases not matched to a gene; V was cut back by 0 bases and J by 2 bases. The CDR3 spans 16 residues. From germline, CDR1 is SGHTA and CDR2 FQGTGA. The CDR3 reads CASSLTRESAYNEQFF. CDR3 DNA sequence: TGTGCCAGCAGCTTAACGCGGGAGAGCGCCTACAATGAGCAGTTCTTC.

The chain couples TRBV6-5 to TRBJ1-3; D remains unclear. The CDR3 is 12 residues long. Germline CDR1 and CDR2: MNHEY and SVGAGI. V lost 6 bases and J lost 4, with 7 bases in between. CDR3 bases: TGTGCCAGCAGCGGGCCAGGAAACACCATATATTTT. Protein product: CASSGPGNTIYF.